This T cell receptor (beta chain) derives from a study of T cell responses to AZD1222 COVID-19 vaccine. The CDR3 loop spans 17 amino acids. Germline CDR1 and CDR2: MNHEY and SMNVEV (reference sequence). V lost 5 bases to trimming and J lost 0 bases; unmatched junction nucleotides: 10. Sequencing used immunoSEQ multiplex PCR; TCRdb keeps in-frame clones, though not all of them. The sample records some 150,000 clones, 70% to 90% being singletons. Sequenced material: peripheral blood, taken on day 0 of MenACWY control vaccination. The sequence was collected from an adult in good health. This chain links TRBV27 with TRBJ1-5; 7 bases fit TRBD1. Here the CDR3 reads CASSLTTGPYSNQPQHF. The CDR3 DNA reads TGTGCCAGCAGTCTAACGACAGGGCCTTATAGCAATCAGCCCCAGCATTTT.